Shown below are 10 T cell receptor beta chains from a single sample sequenced in a study of beta chain features in type 1 diabetes. The sequenced template was cDNA made from the entire isolated RNA. Only in-frame clones appear in the TCRdb table, and some are missing; sequencing was by immunoSEQ multiplex PCR. This repertoire shows over 120,000 clones, 13% found once; its top ten account for around 1.4%. The antigens for these receptors are not known. Findings of the study overall: Among all four CD4+ subsets, Type 1 diabetes patients had TCRB CDR3s that were moderately but significantly shorter.

The sequenced sample consisted of central memory CD4+ T cells from blood. Receptor source: a man between 18 and 35 years old with type 1 diabetes.

V gene TRBV11-2 combines with J gene TRBJ1-4; D ambiguous. This CDR3 region has 13 residues. The V end was cut by 1 base, the J end by 8 bases, with 8 bases between. Germline V gene data show CDR1 as SGHAT and CDR2 as FQNNGV. The CDR3 sequence: CASSLGQEEKLFF. CDR3 DNA: TGTGCCAGCAGCTTAGGCCAAGAAGAAAAACTGTTTTTT. Based on the CDR3 plus reference TRBV11-2 and TRBJ1-4, the full variable domain is EAGVAQSPRYKIIEKRQSVAFWCNPISGHATLYWYQQILGQGPKLLIQFQNNGVVDDSQLPKDRFSAERLKGVDSTLKIQPAKLEDSAVYLCASSLGQEEKLFFGSGTQLSVL.

The genes are TRBV29-1 and TRBJ1-2; a weak D match, TRBD1 (6 bases). V dropped 0 bases and J dropped 8 bases, with 16 bases sitting between them. From germline, CDR1 is SQVTM and CDR2 ANQGSEA. The length of the CDR3 is 14 residues. The CDR3 DNA is TGCAGCGTTGAAGATCAGGTCAGGGGAGGAGGCTACACCTTC. Translated, it gives CSVEDQVRGGGYTF.

CDR3 region: CAWSMTANTEAFF. The CDR3 coding sequence is TGTGCCTGGAGTATGACAGCGAACACTGAAGCTTTCTTT. The chain uses TRBV30 and TRBJ1-1, with D possibly matching TRBD1 (5 bases). CDR3 length equals 13 residues. The V and J ends lost 2 bases and 1 base respectively, with 8 bases between them. Germline-derived CDR1 and CDR2 are GTSNPN and SVGIG (reference sequence).

This chain uses TRBV6-1 with TRBJ2-3, with 11 bases identical to TRBD1. V trimming: 4 bases; J trimming: 4 bases; junction bases outside the gene matches: 4. Per germline, CDR1 MNHNS and CDR2 SASEGT. This CDR3 is 15 amino acids long. This chain's CDR3 is CASSAWDRGADTQYF. CDR3 in DNA: TGTGCCAGCAGTGCATGGGACAGGGGGGCAGATACGCAGTATTTT.

The chain recombines TRBV6-5 with TRBJ2-1; unclear D gene. This CDR3 is built from 11 residues. Trimming cost V 10 bases and J 5 bases, with 9 bases left between them. The germline V gene has CDR1 MNHEY and CDR2 SVGAGI. As DNA, the CDR3 is TGTGCCATCCAGAATAACAATGAGCAGTTCTTC. Translating it yields CAIQNNNEQFF.

This clone has a count of ten or more. J is TRBJ2-2 and V is TRBV13, with TRBD2 matching over 11 bases. Per germline, CDR1 PRHDT and CDR2 FYEKMQ (reference sequence). The CDR3 runs to 16 residues. V lost 6 bases, J lost 8 bases, and 11 bases stayed unmatched. The CDR3 nucleotides read TGTGCCAGCAGGCCCCCACTAGCGGGGGCCGGAGGGGAGCTGTTTTTT. Translating it yields CASRPPLAGAGGELFF.

This chain links TRBV27 with TRBJ2-1; 12 bases fit TRBD2. The length of the CDR3 is 16 residues. V trimming: 4 bases; J trimming: 4 bases; junction bases outside the gene matches: 5. The germline V gene encodes CDR1 MNHEY and CDR2 SMNVEV (reference sequence). The CDR3: CASSSLAGGWYNEQFF. Written as DNA, the CDR3 is TGTGCCAGCAGTTCCCTAGCGGGAGGGTGGTACAATGAGCAGTTCTTC.

In this sample, this clone turned up a few times. This chain links TRBV6-5 with TRBJ2-3, with a weak D call TRBD1 (6 bases). This CDR3 region has 14 residues. The V end was cut by 2 bases, the J end by 2 bases, with 8 bases between. Germline-derived CDR1 and CDR2 are MNHEY and SVGAGI. The CDR3 is CASSYGDTTDTQYF. The CDR3 DNA sequence: TGTGCCAGCAGTTACGGGGACACCACAGATACGCAGTATTTT.

The chain carries TRBV28 and TRBJ1-6; the match to TRBD1 covers 7 bases. J lost 8 bases, V lost 11 bases, and 9 bases had no gene match. This CDR3 contains 13 residues. Germline V CDR1 and CDR2: MDHEN, SYDVKM. CDR3 in DNA: TGTGCCGGCCAAACAGGGGTGGATTCACCCCTCCACTTT. Translating it yields CAGQTGVDSPLHF.

The chain combines TRBV29-1 with TRBJ1-1; possible D gene TRBD1, 6 bases. V was pared by 7 bases and J by 7 bases, with 10 bases between. CDR1 is SQVTM and CDR2 is ANQGSEA in the germline V gene. The CDR3 consists of 10 residues. The CDR3 loop reads CSGTGSEAFF. CDR3 in DNA: TGCAGCGGTACAGGGAGTGAAGCTTTCTTT.